This TCR beta chain was sequenced during a study of T-cell reconstitution after alpha-beta-depleted transplantation in children (dated by TCRdb to about 2016). For the study in its entirety: Using TCR repertoire profiling, the study followed T-cell immune reconstitution in a quantitative way in children after TCRalphabeta/CD19-depleted allogeneic hematopoietic cell transplantation. Broader findings and caveats from the paper: The frequencies of hyperexpanded clones fell over the following months, and after one year, T-cell counts and TCRbeta diversity were mostly attributed to newly produced T cells. The apparently early alphabetaT-cell count recovery about two months after transplant was reportedly dependent on only several hundred rapidly expanded clones derived from non-depleted graft cells. In some patients, the high TCRbeta diversity seen at day 60 was put down to recipient T cells and intrathymic progenitors that had survived conditioning.

This specimen's time point label, per the study, means: day 60 (about 2 months) after transplantation. This sample's treatment or condition label indicates: allogeneic hematopoietic cell transplantation with graft depleted of TCRalphabeta T cells and CD19 B cells. TCRalphabeta/CD19-depleted allogeneic hematopoietic cell grafts were given to the transplant recipients, all of whom were children. This clonotype was found many times. This receptor's antigen is unknown. Per-nucleotide qualities are absent, and no much larger clonotype sits a single base away. V is shortened by 2 bases, J by 0 bases, and the region joining them spans 5 bases. CDR1 and CDR2 are read off the germline V gene (reference sequence) as DFQATT and SNEGSKA. Reading from cysteine to phenylalanine, the CDR3 counts 12 amino acids. Only the CDR3 portion is preserved as DNA: 36 bases, with reading frame beginning at the first base. To prepare the library, PCR was applied. The run used an Illumina HiSeq 2500. To normalize quantification of the TCRbeta repertoire, the TCR libraries were built with molecular barcoding that relied on unique molecular identifiers. TCRdb took the public reads, trimmed them with fastp at Q25, ran MiXCR for clone calling and kept in-frame beta chains. Merged by CDR3 protein, the rows form single entries marked with the most common genes and DNA. This sample comprises 6,500 to 10,000 distinct CDR3 sequences, roughly 18% of them detected only once. The ten largest clonotypes hold 88% of the sample.

The clonotype comes from a girl under two years old who had a stem cell transplant for combined immunodeficiency, so the T cells may come from the graft donor. This specimen was PBMCs, mostly from graft donor cells, taken 60 days after TCRalphabeta/CD19-depleted stem cell transplant. The chain is made from TRBV20-1 and TRBJ2-7; the D gene is not confidently resolved. The sequenced DNA is TGCAGTGCTAGACAGTCCTCCTACGAGCAGTACTTC. The resulting protein is CSARQSSYEQYF.